Listed below are T cell receptor beta chains from one sample, sequenced in a study of regulatory T cells in long-lasting Graves disease. TCRdb itself ran the multiplex PCR reads through MiXCR, one entry per CDR3 protein. Found here are almost 450,000 distinct CDR3 sequences, roughly 15% of them singletons; the top ten hold approximately 12%. These data were also filed under a second study, of T cells in Graves' hyperthyroidism and ophthalmopathy.

The specimen comprised peripheral blood mononuclear cells (PBMCs), sampled at new diagnosis, from a patient treated with antithyroid drugs. The receptors shown here come from a woman aged 25 to 39 with Graves disease. Each CDR3 is given with its conserved first and last residue. D genes are given only for firm matches. Expanded clones are given a class, and other clones once, few, many or no size at all.

clone_size: many; v_call: TRBV7-2; j_call: TRBJ1-1; d_call: .; cdr3_nt: TGTGCCAGCAGCTTAGAGCGGGCCGGGGCTTTCTTT; cdr3_aa: CASSLERAGAFF
clone_size: many; v_call: TRBV20-1; j_call: TRBJ1-4; d_call: .; cdr3_nt: TGCAGTGCTAGAATGGAAAAACTGTTTTTT; cdr3_aa: CSARMEKLFF
clone_size: many; v_call: TRBV6-2/TRBV6-3; j_call: TRBJ1-2; d_call: .; cdr3_nt: TGTGCCAGCAGTGATCCAGGGGAGCTCTATGGCTACACCTTC; cdr3_aa: CASSDPGELYGYTF
clone_size: many; v_call: TRBV29-1; j_call: TRBJ2-2; d_call: .; cdr3_nt: TGCAGCGCCAAACTAGACGGGACCGGGGAGCTGTTTTTT; cdr3_aa: CSAKLDGTGELFF
clone_size: many; v_call: TRBV7-9; j_call: TRBJ2-7; d_call: .; cdr3_nt: TGTGCCAGCAGCTTCCCGGACTCCTACGAGCAGTACTTC; cdr3_aa: CASSFPDSYEQYF
clone_size: .; v_call: TRBV7-2; j_call: TRBJ2-7; d_call: .; cdr3_nt: TGTGCCAGCAGCTTAGGGGTGGGGTACGAGCAGTACTTC; cdr3_aa: CASSLGVGYEQYF
clone_size: many; v_call: TRBV2; j_call: TRBJ2-7; d_call: .; cdr3_nt: TGTGCCACCTCGAGTGCTGGGGCTGGTTACGAGCAGTACTTC; cdr3_aa: CATSSAGAGYEQYF
clone_size: many; v_call: TRBV7-3; j_call: TRBJ2-3; d_call: TRBD2; cdr3_nt: TGTGCCAGCAGCTTAACGCTAGCGGGACACACAGATACGCAGTATTTT; cdr3_aa: CASSLTLAGHTDTQYF
clone_size: many; v_call: TRBV27; j_call: TRBJ1-1; d_call: .; cdr3_nt: TGTGCCAGCAGTTTATCGGGCAGTTGGGCAGTGGACACTGAAGCTTTCTTT; cdr3_aa: CASSLSGSWAVDTEAFF
clone_size: .; v_call: TRBV7-9; j_call: TRBJ2-3; d_call: TRBD1; cdr3_nt: TGTGCCAGCAGCTCTACTTCAGGGGGCCGTACAGATACGCAGTATTTT; cdr3_aa: CASSSTSGGRTDTQYF
clone_size: many; v_call: TRBV28; j_call: TRBJ2-4; d_call: .; cdr3_nt: TGTGCCAGCAGTGTGACAGGGACTACCAAAAACATTCAGTACTTC; cdr3_aa: CASSVTGTTKNIQYF
clone_size: .; v_call: TRBV28; j_call: TRBJ2-3; d_call: TRBD2; cdr3_nt: TGTGCCAGCACGGTCGGACTAGCGGGAGGTTTTTCAGATACGCAGTATTTT; cdr3_aa: CASTVGLAGGFSDTQYF
clone_size: many; v_call: TRBV19; j_call: TRBJ2-5; d_call: TRBD2; cdr3_nt: TGTGCCAGTAGTGACCAAGGACTAGCGGGAGGAGAGACCCAGTACTTC; cdr3_aa: CASSDQGLAGGETQYF
clone_size: many; v_call: TRBV27; j_call: TRBJ1-1; d_call: .; cdr3_nt: TGTGCCAGCAGTTTATGGGGCGTGGCTTTCTTT; cdr3_aa: CASSLWGVAFF
clone_size: many; v_call: TRBV5-1; j_call: TRBJ1-1; d_call: .; cdr3_nt: TGCGCCAGCGCCAGCAGGGTGGAAAACACTGAAGCTTTCTTT; cdr3_aa: CASASRVENTEAFF
clone_size: many; v_call: TRBV5-6; j_call: TRBJ2-5; d_call: .; cdr3_nt: TGTGCCAGCAGCTTGGTACAAAACCGGGAAGAGACCCAGTACTTC; cdr3_aa: CASSLVQNREETQYF
clone_size: many; v_call: TRBV28; j_call: TRBJ2-7; d_call: .; cdr3_nt: TGTGCCAGCAGTTCGAAGACCCTCACTGTAGGCGGGTCTCGAAACGAGCAGTACTTC; cdr3_aa: CASSSKTLTVGGSRNEQYF
clone_size: .; v_call: TRBV7-3; j_call: TRBJ2-1; d_call: TRBD2; cdr3_nt: TGTGCCAGCGGGAGGGCGGGAGTGGTCGATGAGCAGTTCTTC; cdr3_aa: CASGRAGVVDEQFF
clone_size: few; v_call: TRBV29-1; j_call: TRBJ2-7; d_call: .; cdr3_nt: TGCAGCGTTGAGGGCGGCGACCAAGTCTACGAGCAGTACTTC; cdr3_aa: CSVEGGDQVYEQYF
clone_size: .; v_call: TRBV5-1; j_call: TRBJ2-7; d_call: TRBD2; cdr3_nt: TGCGCCAGCAGCGTAGCGGGCCCCCGTTCCTACGAGCAGTACTTC; cdr3_aa: CASSVAGPRSYEQYF
clone_size: few; v_call: TRBV28; j_call: TRBJ2-4; d_call: .; cdr3_nt: TGTGCCAGCACCCGGTCATTAGCCAAAAACATTCAGTACTTC; cdr3_aa: CASTRSLAKNIQYF
clone_size: few; v_call: TRBV13; j_call: TRBJ2-4; d_call: .; cdr3_nt: TGTGCCAGCAGCGCCCAACCCGCCCGAAAAAACATTCAGTACTTC; cdr3_aa: CASSAQPARKNIQYF
clone_size: .; v_call: TRBV3-1; j_call: TRBJ1-1; d_call: .; cdr3_nt: TGTGCCAGCAGCCGGGAAGGGATAAACACTGAAGCCTTCTTT; cdr3_aa: CASSREGINTEAFF
clone_size: once; v_call: TRBV6-9; j_call: TRBJ2-2; d_call: .; cdr3_nt: TGTGCCAGCAGTTACCTAGATTTGAACACCGGGGAGCTGTTTTTT; cdr3_aa: CASSYLDLNTGELFF
clone_size: many; v_call: TRBV6-1; j_call: TRBJ2-2; d_call: TRBD2; cdr3_nt: TGTGCCAGCAGCTTCCGATTAGCGGGAGCAGGGGAGCTGTTTTTT; cdr3_aa: CASSFRLAGAGELFF
clone_size: .; v_call: TRBV11-2; j_call: TRBJ2-7; d_call: .; cdr3_nt: TGTGCCAGCGGCCGACCATACCAGGCAGGGCAGTACTTC; cdr3_aa: CASGRPYQAGQYF
clone_size: .; v_call: TRBV15; j_call: TRBJ2-4; d_call: .; cdr3_nt: TGTGCCACCAGCACGGGCCTTGGAGAGGGGCAAAACATTCAGTACTTC; cdr3_aa: CATSTGLGEGQNIQYF
clone_size: .; v_call: TRBV20-1; j_call: TRBJ1-4; d_call: .; cdr3_nt: TGCAGTGCTAGAGAACAGGGAGCAAAACCGTTTTTT; cdr3_aa: CSAREQGAKPFF
clone_size: many; v_call: TRBV27; j_call: TRBJ2-7; d_call: TRBD2; cdr3_nt: TGTGCCACCGCCGCCGGGACTAGCGGCTCCTACGAGCAGTACTTC; cdr3_aa: CATAAGTSGSYEQYF
clone_size: many; v_call: TRBV30; j_call: TRBJ1-1; d_call: TRBD1; cdr3_nt: TGTGCCTGGAGTATCAGACAGGGTTGGACTGAAGCTTTCTTT; cdr3_aa: CAWSIRQGWTEAFF
clone_size: many; v_call: TRBV10-3; j_call: TRBJ1-2; d_call: TRBD1; cdr3_nt: TGTGCCATCAAGGCAGGGGGCCCTACTAACTATGGCTACACCTTC; cdr3_aa: CAIKAGGPTNYGYTF
clone_size: many; v_call: TRBV6-2/TRBV6-3; j_call: TRBJ2-1; d_call: TRBD2; cdr3_nt: TGTGCCAGCACCGAACTAGCGGGAGGGCCGAGGAATGAGCAGTTCTTC; cdr3_aa: CASTELAGGPRNEQFF
clone_size: many; v_call: TRBV5-1; j_call: TRBJ2-1; d_call: .; cdr3_nt: TGCGCCAGCAGCTTGGGGGCTAGCGTCTACAATGAGCAGTTCTTC; cdr3_aa: CASSLGASVYNEQFF
clone_size: few; v_call: TRBV19; j_call: TRBJ2-1; d_call: TRBD2; cdr3_nt: TGTGCCAGTAGTGAGCGGACTAGCGGGAGATATAGGAATGAGCAGTTCTTC; cdr3_aa: CASSERTSGRYRNEQFF
clone_size: many; v_call: TRBV28; j_call: TRBJ2-7; d_call: TRBD1; cdr3_nt: TGTGCCAGCAGTGCGTTACCGGGACAGGGTCTCTACGAGCAGTACTTC; cdr3_aa: CASSALPGQGLYEQYF
clone_size: many; v_call: TRBV28; j_call: TRBJ2-7; d_call: TRBD1; cdr3_nt: TGTGCCAGCAGCCAGGCAGGTGGGGGACAGGAGCAGTACTTC; cdr3_aa: CASSQAGGGQEQYF
clone_size: many; v_call: TRBV13; j_call: TRBJ2-1; d_call: TRBD1; cdr3_nt: TGTGCCAGCAGGGGCGGGACAGGGGGATGGGATGAGCAGTTCTTC; cdr3_aa: CASRGGTGGWDEQFF
clone_size: few; v_call: TRBV5-1; j_call: TRBJ1-2; d_call: .; cdr3_nt: TGCGCCAGCAGACCTGCCGGAGACGGCTATGGCTACACCTTC; cdr3_aa: CASRPAGDGYGYTF
clone_size: .; v_call: TRBV14; j_call: TRBJ2-7; d_call: .; cdr3_nt: TGTGCCAGCAGCCAATTTAAGTTAGGGAGCTACGAGCAGTACTTC; cdr3_aa: CASSQFKLGSYEQYF
clone_size: few; v_call: TRBV6-1; j_call: TRBJ1-1; d_call: .; cdr3_nt: TGTGCCACCCAGCTCTCGCCGGGTCAGAACACTGAAGCTTTCTTT; cdr3_aa: CATQLSPGQNTEAFF
clone_size: many; v_call: TRBV30; j_call: TRBJ2-7; d_call: .; cdr3_nt: TGTGCCTGGAGTGTACAGGGCCGGCGGGAGCAGTACTTC; cdr3_aa: CAWSVQGRREQYF